The 19 T cell receptor beta chains in this list originate from one sample, sequenced in a study of read filtering for tumor transcriptome and immune sequencing (dated by TCRdb to the early 2020s). The listed sequencing device is Illumina HiSeq 4000. The Immunoverse kit was used to build TCR libraries from about 430 ng RNA, with molecular barcoded adaptors covering alpha/delta and beta/gamma chains. The public reads were quality trimmed at Q25 with fastp and then assembled into clones with MiXCR by TCRdb, keeping productive beta chains. When rows share a CDR3 protein, they turn into one entry using the most common DNA and genes. The sample profile shows approximately 93,000 distinct CDR3 sequences; under 25% of them were found once. The biggest ten clones account for about an eighth of the sample. Sequenced material: a population of CD138-negative cells sorted from bone marrow. The sample's cell subset or site label, in plain terms: bone marrow mononuclear cells depleted of CD138+ plasma/myeloma cells by negative magnetic selection. The receptors were sampled from a donor at least 40 years old with multiple myeloma.

Only a few counts were recorded for this clonotype. This chain uses TRBV7-2 with TRBJ2-7, with D possibly TRBD2 on 6 matching bases. The ends were cut back, 1 base at V and 0 bases at J, with 10 bases in the middle. CDR1 and CDR2 from the germline V gene are SGHTA and FQGNSA. The CDR3 totals 15 residues. In nucleotides, the CDR3 is TGTGCCAGCAGCTTAGGCGGGGTTAGCTCCTACGAGCAGTACTTC. Translating it yields CASSLGGVSSYEQYF.

In regard to this clonotype: Sequence at one end of the junction differs from germline and may be a read error. This chain uses TRBV11-2 with TRBJ2-1; D is unresolved. This CDR3 has 16 amino acids. The germline V gene has CDR1 SGHAT and CDR2 FQNNGV. CDR3 nucleotides: TGTGCCAGCAGCCCACCCGGCCAATATCCCTCAAATGAGCAGTCCTTC. This codes for CASSPPGQYPSNEQSF. The complete variable domain, with remaining parts taken from reference TRBV11-2 and TRBJ2-1, reads EAGVAQSPRYKIIEKRQSVAFWCNPISGHATLYWYQQILGQGPKLLIQFQNNGVVDDSQLPKDRFSAERLKGVDSTLKIQPAKLEDSAVYLCASSPPGQYPSNEQSFGPGTRLTVL.

This clonotype was seen at least ten times. The chain recombines TRBV20-1 with TRBJ2-1, with 11 bases matching TRBD2. The CDR3 totals 14 residues. Trimming removed 3 bases from V and 12 bases from J; junction bases left unmatched: 10. Per germline, CDR1 DFQATT and CDR2 SNEGSKA (reference sequence). The CDR3 coding sequence is TGCAGTGCTAGCTGGGGACTAGCGGATGTTAGGCAGTTCTTC. It yields the protein CSASWGLADVRQFF.

This clonotype has ten or more counts. The J gene is TRBJ2-5, the V gene TRBV12-3 or TRBV12-4; D might be TRBD1 or TRBD2, each matching 5 bases. The CDR3 loop spans 13 amino acids. V was pared by 4 bases and J by 3 bases, with 9 bases between. DNA of the CDR3: TGTGCCAGCAGTTCCCTGGGGGAAGAGACCCAGTACTTC. Its translation is CASSSLGEETQYF.

Ten or more counts support this clonotype. This chain links TRBV5-6 with TRBJ2-5; D call uncertain. Germline V gene lookup returns CDR1 SGHDT and CDR2 YYEEEE. This CDR3 comprises 14 residues. The V end lost 3 bases, the J end lost 7 bases, and 16 bases lay between the germline ends. CDR3 sequence (DNA): TGTGCCAGCAGCTCCCAAGACGGAACTCGGACCCAGTACTTC. Its translation is CASSSQDGTRTQYF.

A remark on this clonotype: This may be a read error: a much more frequent sequence differs by one nucleotide. V is TRBV15 and J is TRBJ2-6; D is undetermined. CDR3 size: 14 residues. The germline CDR1 and CDR2 sequences are LNHNV and YYDKDF (reference sequence). The V end lost 8 bases, the J end lost 0 bases, and 8 bases lay between the germline ends. CDR3 DNA sequence: TGTGCCACCCGGATAGCCTCTGGGGCCAACGTCCTGACTTTC. As protein: CATRIASGANVLTF. Combining the CDR3 with reference TRBV15 and TRBJ2-6 gives the whole variable domain DAMVIQNPRYQVTQFGKPVTLSCSQTLNHNVMYWYQQKSSQAPKLLFHYYDKDFNNEADTPDNFQSRRPNTSFCFLDIRSPGLGDTAMYLCATRIASGANVLTFGAGSRLTVL.

The sample holds many counts of this clonotype. The J gene is TRBJ2-7, the V gene TRBV5-1; D is perhaps TRBD2 (5 bases). The CDR3 contains 15 residues. The germline gives CDR1 SGHRS, CDR2 YFSETQ. V lost 4 bases and J 0 bases, leaving 14 bases between the germline ends. The CDR3 here is CASSPRGSTSYEQYF. The CDR3 DNA sequence: TGCGCCAGCAGCCCCCGCGGGTCCACCTCCTACGAGCAGTACTTC. The full variable domain, its missing parts supplied by reference TRBV5-1 and TRBJ2-7, is KAGVTQTPRYLIKTRGQQVTLSCSPISGHRSVSWYQQTPGQGLQFLFEYFSETQRNKGNFPGRFSGRQFSNSRSEMNVSTLELGDSALYLCASSPRGSTSYEQYFGPGTRLTVT.

Notes on this clonotype: This may stem from a read error, because a much larger clone lies one nucleotide away. The CDR3 carries no conserved terminal phenylalanine or tryptophan, so it likely arises from a read error. The genes are TRBV28 and TRBJ2-5, with D uncertain. Germline CDR1 MDHEN, CDR2 SYDVKM. This CDR3 has 13 amino acids. Trimming removed 5 bases from V and 5 bases from J, with 12 bases in between. The CDR3 nucleotides are TGTGCCAGCAGTGGTTCGATTCAGGAGACCCAGTACATC. It specifies CASSGSIQETQYI.

This clonotype was observed many times. The genes are TRBV5-1 and TRBJ2-3, with TRBD1 as a possible D gene (6 bases). The CDR3 totals 15 residues. Germline-derived CDR1 and CDR2 are SGHRS and YFSETQ. V dropped 4 bases and J dropped 0 bases, with 12 bases sitting between them. CDR3 sequence: CASSRQEPSTDTQYF. CDR3 DNA sequence: TGCGCCAGCAGCAGACAGGAGCCAAGCACAGATACGCAGTATTTT.

This clonotype came up many times. The chain links TRBV29-1 to TRBJ2-3; 11 bases are shared with TRBD2. Germline-derived CDR1 and CDR2 are SQVTM and ANQGSEA. V lost 3 bases, J lost 2 bases, and 7 bases stayed unmatched. There are 16 residues in the CDR3. The CDR3 reads CSVDPGTSGFTDTQYF. The CDR3 region has the DNA TGCAGCGTTGACCCCGGGACTAGCGGATTCACAGATACGCAGTATTTT.

Of note for this clonotype: It is unclear where the CDR3 begins or ends on the DNA, so no DNA is shown, and the CDR3 is as TCRdb lists it. This sequence joins TRBV12-3 or TRBV12-4 and TRBJ2-6; no DNA check was done on the table's D call, TRBD1. Including both end residues, the CDR3 is 19 amino acids long. The CDR3: CASSLSVGGGSGGANVLTF.

The rearrangement uses TRBV20-1 and TRBJ1-3; 11 bases map to TRBD1. This CDR3 is 14 amino acids long. Germline V gives CDR1 DFQATT, CDR2 SNEGSKA (reference sequence). The V segment lost 5 bases and the J segment 3 bases; nucleotides outside the gene matches: 3. CDR3 coding DNA: TGCAGTGCTGCGGGGACAGGGGGTGGAAACACCATATATTTT. It yields the protein CSAAGTGGGNTIYF.

This clonotype was recorded at least ten times. The chain joins TRBV12-3 or TRBV12-4 to TRBJ2-3, with 7 bases that match TRBD2. Trimming removed 8 bases from V and 2 bases from J; junction bases left unmatched: 7. There are 14 residues in the CDR3. CDR3 sequence: CASRPSGFTDTQYF. The CDR3 region has the DNA TGTGCCAGCCGTCCTAGCGGCTTCACAGATACGCAGTATTTT.

This clonotype has a single count. This may arise from a read error, as a much more abundant clone is one base away. This chain uses TRBV6-5 with TRBJ2-1; TRBD2 might be the D (5 bases). The V gene's germline CDR1 is MNHEY and CDR2 SVGAGI. The CDR3 is 14 amino acids. Between the trimmed V and J ends, which lost 0 bases and 8 bases, there was a span of 11 bases. The CDR3, as DNA: TGTGCCAGCAGTTACTCGAGAGGGTACGATGAGCAGTTCTTC. This codes for CASSYSRGYDEQFF.

In its sample, this clonotype was seen many times. The rearrangement uses TRBV7-2 and TRBJ2-1; no definite D call. Per the germline V gene, CDR1 is SGHTA and CDR2 is FQGNSA. The CDR3 loop spans 15 amino acids. Trimming shortened V by 6 bases and J by 0 bases, and 12 bases separated the two germline ends. In DNA form, the CDR3 reads TGTGCCAGCAGTTATGATCGCGGCTCCTACAATGAGCAGTTCTTC. Translated: CASSYDRGSYNEQFF.

This clonotype was observed at least ten times. The chain has TRBV2 and TRBJ1-5; TRBD1 agrees at 7 bases. V shed 4 bases and J 6 bases; nucleotides not matched to a gene: 9. The CDR3 has 15 amino acids. Germline V gives CDR1 SNHLY, CDR2 FYNNEI. The CDR3 sequence is CASSVTGDRSQPQHF. The CDR3 DNA reads TGTGCCAGCAGTGTTACCGGGGACAGATCTCAGCCCCAGCATTTT.

This clonotype appeared a few times. The rearrangement joins TRBV12-3 or TRBV12-4 to TRBJ2-4; D not certain. The CDR3 runs to 14 residues. Deletions cut 1 base from V and 0 bases from J, with 4 bases between. The CDR3 protein is CASSLELAKNIQYF. CDR3 nucleotides: TGTGCCAGCAGTTTAGAGCTAGCCAAAAACATTCAGTACTTC.

On this clonotype itself: This may arise from a read error, as a much more abundant clone is one base away. Here the CDR3 reads CASSSRLAGVISFTDAQYF. CDR3 DNA: TGTGCCAGCAGCTCGCGACTAGCGGGGGTAATTTCGTTCACAGATGCGCAGTATTTT. The chain has TRBV7-8 and TRBJ2-3; 12 bases align to TRBD2. The germline V gene encodes CDR1 SGHVS and CDR2 FQNEAQ. There are 19 residues in the CDR3.

Ten or more counts support this clonotype. J is TRBJ2-6 and V is TRBV18, with D hard to call. Trimming shortened V by 2 bases and J by 0 bases, and 8 bases separated the two germline ends. Per the germline V gene, CDR1 is KGHSH and CDR2 is LQKENI. CDR3 length equals 16 residues. CDR3: CASSPLEGSGANVLTF. DNA for the CDR3: TGTGCCAGCTCACCATTAGAAGGCTCTGGGGCCAACGTCCTGACTTTC.